A single sample gave rise to the 24 T cell receptor beta chains below, sequenced in a study of blood T cell repertoires in COVID-19 (dated by TCRdb to 2018 to 2021). Library prep was done by the immunoSEQ multiplex PCR assay. In TCRdb, the immuneACCESS table is reduced to in-frame sequences with V and J assigned. These tables do not hold every clone; where another copy was compared, an unresolved V gene accounts for under half, and the others remain unexplained. This sample holds over 85,000 clones; approximately 67% were observed only once. The ten most abundant clones make up under 10% of the sample. The sample consisted of peripheral blood. The receptors originated from a woman aged 55-75 years with acute or convalescent COVID-19.

The rearrangement links TRBV18 to TRBJ1-1, with D uncertain. Germline V CDR1 and CDR2: KGHSH, LQKENI. This CDR3 is 17 amino acids long. Trimming left V 0 bases short and J 6 bases short, with 20 bases between. Here the CDR3 reads CASSPPGALGRTPEAFF. The CDR3 region has the DNA TGTGCCAGCTCACCACCGGGAGCATTGGGTAGGACTCCTGAAGCTTTCTTT.

J is TRBJ2-7 and V is TRBV2; D is possibly TRBD1 (5 bases). This CDR3 is 14 amino acids long. Trimming took 11 bases from V and 0 from J, leaving 17 bases between them. Per the germline V gene, CDR1 is SNHLY and CDR2 is FYNNEI. Here the CDR3 DNA reads TGTGCCTCCAAAGGGGTTAGGAGCTCCTACGAGCAGTACTTC. It yields the protein CASKGVRSSYEQYF.

This rearrangement joins TRBV11-2 to TRBJ1-3; maybe TRBD1 (6 bases). The CDR3 sequence is 15 residues long. The V and J ends lost 5 bases and 3 bases respectively, with 14 bases between them. CDR1 is SGHAT and CDR2 is FQNNGV in the germline V gene. CDR3 loop: CASSPLTGIGNTIYF. CDR3 DNA sequence: TGTGCCAGCAGCCCCTTAACAGGGATTGGAAACACCATATATTTT.

CDR3 region: CASSLAPNLDEKLFF. The CDR3 nucleotides are TGCGCCAGCAGCTTGGCCCCGAACTTGGATGAAAAACTGTTTTTT. The rearrangement links TRBV5-1 to TRBJ1-4; D gene unclear. This CDR3 has 15 residues. Germline CDR1 is SGHRS and CDR2 is YFSETQ. Between the trimmed V and J ends, which lost 0 bases and 6 bases, there was a span of 12 bases. Variable domain in full (rest from reference TRBV5-1 and TRBJ1-4): KAGVTQTPRYLIKTRGQQVTLSCSPISGHRSVSWYQQTPGQGLQFLFEYFSETQRNKGNFPGRFSGRQFSNSRSEMNVSTLELGDSALYLCASSLAPNLDEKLFFGSGTQLSVL.

The rearrangement links TRBV2 to TRBJ2-5, with TRBD2 matching over 8 bases. The CDR3 is 16 residues long. From germline, CDR1 is SNHLY and CDR2 FYNNEI. V trimming: 7 bases; J trimming: 1 base; junction bases outside the gene matches: 11. The chain's CDR3 is CASTRGGPGRQETQYF. CDR3 DNA: TGTGCCAGCACCCGGGGGGGTCCAGGCCGCCAAGAGACCCAGTACTTC.

This chain uses TRBV25-1 with TRBJ2-1; 10 positions agree with TRBD2. Germline CDR1 is MGHDK and CDR2 is SYGVNS. The CDR3 has 16 amino acids. J was trimmed by 9 bases and V by 3 bases; bases with no gene match: 11. CDR3 amino acids: CASSDPAGGQRPEQFF. The DNA of the CDR3 is TGTGCCAGCAGTGACCCAGCGGGGGGGCAAAGGCCTGAGCAGTTCTTC.

The rearrangement uses TRBV27 and TRBJ1-2; 8 positions match TRBD1. CDR1 and CDR2 from the germline V gene are MNHEY and SMNVEV (reference sequence). Trimming removed 3 bases from V and 5 bases from J; junction bases left unmatched: 11. The CDR3 has 16 amino acids. The CDR3 nucleotides read TGTGCCAGCAGTTTCCTAGGGCAGGGGGCGATGTATGGCTACACCTTC. This sequence encodes CASSFLGQGAMYGYTF.

The chain is built from TRBV28 and TRBJ1-6, with a weak D call TRBD1 (6 bases). This CDR3 is built from 14 residues. The V and J ends lost 4 bases and 4 bases respectively, with 8 bases between them. Looked up from germline, CDR1 is MDHEN and CDR2 is SYDVKM. CDR3 loop: CASSSTGYNSPLHF. The CDR3 DNA is TGTGCCAGCAGTTCGACAGGTTATAATTCACCCCTCCACTTT.

This chain connects TRBV6-6 to TRBJ2-3, with 11 bases lining up with TRBD2. The V and J ends lost 6 bases and 5 bases, in that order; junction bases with no gene match: 7. CDR1 MNHNY and CDR2 SVGAGI come from the germline V gene (reference sequence). The CDR3 consists of 15 residues. The CDR3: CASRGLAVPRDTQYF. Written as DNA, the CDR3 is TGTGCCAGCAGGGGACTAGCGGTACCGCGAGATACGCAGTATTTT.

The chain recombines TRBV7-2 with TRBJ2-1, with TRBD2 identical over 11 bases. V lost 2 bases, J lost 5 bases, and 8 bases stayed unmatched. This CDR3 spans 17 amino acids. From germline, CDR1 is SGHTA and CDR2 FQGNSA. The CDR3 nucleotides read TGTGCCAGCAGCTTATTCCTAGCGGGGGGCCGAAACAATGAGCAGTTCTTC. This gives the protein CASSLFLAGGRNNEQFF.

The chain uses TRBV2 and TRBJ1-4; 7 bases are shared with TRBD1. J lost 7 bases, V lost 10 bases, and 12 bases had no gene match. There are 14 residues in the CDR3. Germline CDR1 SNHLY, CDR2 FYNNEI. This CDR3 is CATRDRVVSEKLFF. CDR3 coding DNA: TGTGCCACCCGAGACAGGGTGGTAAGTGAAAAACTGTTTTTT.

The chain is built from TRBV6-1 and TRBJ1-2; 7 bases align to TRBD1. The germline V gene has CDR1 MNHNS and CDR2 SASEGT. CDR3 size: 17 residues. V shed 4 bases and J 0 bases; nucleotides not matched to a gene: 11. In DNA form, the CDR3 reads TGTGCCAGCAGTGTCCCGGACAGGCTCACGTCTAACTATGGCTACACCTTC. It is translated as CASSVPDRLTSNYGYTF.

Only a few counts were recorded for this clone. The chain couples TRBV5-3 to TRBJ2-2; 11 nucleotides agree with TRBD1. TRBV5-3 carries the ORF label, with uncertain function. The CDR3 loop spans 19 amino acids. J was trimmed by 5 bases and V by 0 bases; bases with no gene match: 12. The CDR3 nucleotides are TGTGCCAGAAGCTTGGACGAGGACGGGGACAGGGGGAGGACCGGGGAGCTGTTTTTT. This sequence encodes CARSLDEDGDRGRTGELFF.

This clone has at least ten counts. V gene TRBV24-1 combines with J gene TRBJ1-5; D not certain. This CDR3 has 14 amino acids. Germline V gene sequence: CDR1 KGHDR, CDR2 SFDVKD. V lost 4 bases, J lost 4 bases, and 10 bases lay in between. The CDR3 coding sequence is TGTGCCACCAGTGACGGAGCGAGTAATCAGCCCCAGCATTTT. It codes for CATSDGASNQPQHF.

The CDR3 is CASRGGWSTDTQYF. DNA for the CDR3: TGTGCCAGCCGCGGGGGCTGGAGCACAGATACGCAGTATTTT. V and J are TRBV6-5 and TRBJ2-3; D is perhaps TRBD2 (7 bases). Trimming cost V 8 bases and J 0 bases, with 12 bases left between them. The CDR3 contains 14 residues. Germline assignment: CDR1 MNHEY and CDR2 SVGAGI.

The V gene is TRBV3-1 (or the pseudogene TRBV3-2), the J gene TRBJ1-1; D possibly corresponds to TRBD1 (6 bases). Germline-derived CDR1 and CDR2 are LGHDT and YNNKEL (reference sequence). CDR3 length: 14 amino acids. The germline V and J ends were trimmed by 8 bases and 0 bases, with 13 bases remaining between them. The CDR3 bases are TGTGCCAGCCGCCCAGGGGTCATGAACACTGAAGCTTTCTTT. Translating gives CASRPGVMNTEAFF.

There are a few counts of this clone. The identical CDR3 is also encoded by other nucleotide sequences in the sample. The rearrangement links TRBV7-2 to TRBJ2-5; TRBD2 matches 14 bases. The CDR3 length is 15 residues. Trimming took 5 bases from V and 4 from J; bases not matched to a gene: 3. Germline V gives CDR1 SGHTA, CDR2 FQGNSA. The CDR3 sequence: CASSPGLAGGETQYF. CDR3 sequence (DNA): TGTGCCAGCAGCCCAGGACTAGCGGGGGGAGAGACCCAGTACTTC.

A note on this clone: A much larger clone sits a single nucleotide away, making a read error possible. J is TRBJ1-2 and V is TRBV28, with TRBD1 as a possible D gene (5 bases). Germline V gene data show CDR1 as MDHEN and CDR2 as SYDVKM. CDR3 length: 13 residues. V was pared by 5 bases and J by 0 bases, with 7 bases between. This CDR3 reads CASSVQANYGYTF. CDR3 sequence (DNA): TGTGCCAGCAGTGTACAGGCTAACTATGGCTACACCTTC.

With respect to this clone: A much larger clonotype is one base distant, so this may be a read error. Different DNA sequences within this sample yield the same CDR3. This chain joins TRBV5-4 and TRBJ2-1; 9 nucleotides agree with TRBD1. Germline V CDR1 and CDR2: SGHNT, YYREEE (reference sequence). The V gene end was trimmed by 4 bases and the J gene end by 0 bases; junction bases not matched to a gene: 5. This CDR3 region has 16 residues. The CDR3 here is CASSPDRGYSYNEQFF. The CDR3 coding sequence is TGTGCCAGCAGCCCGGACAGGGGATACTCCTACAATGAGCAGTTCTTC. Complete variable domain (other parts from reference TRBV5-4 and TRBJ2-1): ETGVTQSPTHLIKTRGQQVTLRCSSQSGHNTVSWYQQALGQGPQFIFQYYREEENGRGNFPPRFSGLQFPNYSSELNVNALELDDSALYLCASSPDRGYSYNEQFFGPGTRLTVL.

The CDR3 reads CASSSPGQGGNTIYF. CDR3 bases: TGTGCCAGCAGCTCTCCGGGACAAGGCGGAAACACCATATATTTT. The chain couples TRBV11-1 to TRBJ1-3; TRBD1 might be the D (6 bases). CDR3 length equals 15 residues. With 4 bases removed from V and 4 bases from J, the gap between germline ends came to 14 bases. Per the germline V gene, CDR1 is SGHAT and CDR2 is FQDESV (reference sequence).

The rearrangement links TRBV7-9 to TRBJ1-1; TRBD1 matches 7 bases. In germline, CDR1 is SEHNR, CDR2 FQNEAQ (reference sequence). The CDR3 loop spans 16 amino acids. The V and J ends lost 1 base and 0 bases, in that order; junction bases with no gene match: 5. In DNA form, the CDR3 reads TGTGCCAGCAGCTTAGTTCAGGGGGGCCTGAACACTGAAGCTTTCTTT. Residues: CASSLVQGGLNTEAFF.

This chain uses TRBV6-1 with TRBJ2-3, with D tentatively TRBD1 (5 bases). CDR1 is MNHNS, CDR2 SASEGT, per germline. Trimming left V 1 base short and J 6 bases short, with 11 bases between. The length of the CDR3 is 14 residues. CDR3 residues: CASSEEGPFDTQYF. CDR3 DNA: TGTGCCAGCAGTGAAGAGGGGCCCTTTGATACGCAGTATTTT.

In its sample, this clone was seen a few times. The chain uses TRBV30 and TRBJ2-3; D perhaps matches TRBD1 (6 bases). Germline V gene lookup returns CDR1 GTSNPN and CDR2 SVGIG (reference sequence). V was clipped by 2 bases and J by 4 bases, with 10 bases between them. This CDR3 comprises 13 residues. The CDR3 sequence is CAWSTTGPDTQYF. For the CDR3, the DNA is TGTGCCTGGAGTACCACAGGGCCAGATACGCAGTATTTT. Drawing the rest from reference TRBV30 and TRBJ2-3, the complete variable domain is SQTIHQWPATLVQPVGSPLSLECTVEGTSNPNLYWYRQAAGRGLQLLFYSVGIGQISSEVPQNLSASRPQDRQFILSSKKLLLSDSGFYLCAWSTTGPDTQYFGPGTRLTVL.

The chain recombines TRBV7-2 with TRBJ1-1; 7 bases agree with TRBD1. V dropped 0 bases and J dropped 0; count of bases not matched to a gene: 7. CDR3 size: 17 residues. Germline V gives CDR1 SGHTA, CDR2 FQGNSA. CDR3 in amino acids: CASSLAGVGGMNTEAFF. CDR3 DNA sequence: TGTGCCAGCAGCTTAGCCGGAGTAGGGGGCATGAACACTGAAGCTTTCTTT.